Following are 2 T cell receptor beta chains from one sample sequenced in a study of blood T cell repertoires in COVID-19 (TCRdb year 2020). The protocol used for the library was the immunoSEQ multiplex PCR assay. Entries here come from immuneACCESS through TCRdb and include only in-frame sequences with V and J called. Some clones fail to appear in such tables; in the studies checked, an unresolved V gene covers under half of the shortfall, and the cause of the remainder is unknown. The sample table lists 250,000 or so clones, more than 85% of them with a count of one. The ten most abundant clones make up about 9.3% of the sample. The sequencing input was PBMCs or T cells enriched from blood (not recorded which). These receptors all stem from a man between 35 and 55 years old who had recovered from COVID-19.

The sample holds one count of this clone. The J gene is TRBJ1-6, the V gene TRBV14; 9 bases line up with TRBD1. Germline CDR1 and CDR2: SGHDN and FVKESK. V gave up 1 base and J gave up 2 bases; unmatched junction bases: 12. The CDR3 has 20 residues. CDR3 in DNA: TGTGCCAGCAGCCAAGGACAGGGGGTGTCCCTAGGACCCTATAATTCACCCCTCCACTTT. Protein product: CASSQGQGVSLGPYNSPLHF. Together with reference TRBV14 and TRBJ1-6, the CDR3 gives the full variable domain: EAGVTQFPSHSVIEKGQTVTLRCDPISGHDNLYWYRRVMGKEIKFLLHFVKESKQDESGMPNNRFLAERTGGTYSTLKVQPAELEDSGVYFCASSQGQGVSLGPYNSPLHFGNGTRLTVT.

The CDR3 DNA reads TGTGCCAGTATGCTGACAGGGGGTAAGGAGACCCAGTACTTC. It encodes CASMLTGGKETQYF. V and J are TRBV19 and TRBJ2-5, with TRBD1 identical over 9 bases. The germline gives CDR1 LNHDA, CDR2 SQIVND (reference sequence). Trimming cost V 7 bases and J 5 bases; bases outside gene matches: 8. The CDR3 is 14 amino acids.